The rows below give T cell receptor beta chains drawn from one sample of a study of T cell repertoires in cytomegalovirus infection. The antigens of these receptors remain unknown. TCRdb independently ran MiXCR on the reads; one entry per CDR3 protein. The sample consists of around 570,000 distinct CDR3 sequences, roughly 42% of them appearing once. This material consisted of cultured PBMCs, taken from culture after CMV antigen stimulation. The source of these receptors is a human donor in good health (CMV status not recorded). Some clones in this sample may be carry-over from other donors' samples. The CDR3 runs from the conserved cysteine through the conserved F or W. Fields, in order: V gene, D gene, clone size, J gene, CDR3 DNA, CDR3 protein. The D gene is left open where the match is weak. The listing skips clone size in some rows; elsewhere it reads once, few, many or a size class.

TRBV10-3	TRBD2	.	TRBJ2-7	TGTGCCATCACAACGGACGGCGGGGGGTACGACGAGCAGTACTTC	CAITTDGGGYDEQYF
TRBV3-1	TRBD2	.	TRBJ2-7	TGTGCCAGCAGCCAATTCCCGCTAGCGGGAGGTCTCGAGCAGTACTTC	CASSQFPLAGGLEQYF
TRBV20-1	.	once	TRBJ2-2	TGCAGTGCTAGAGACCCAGGGTTACACGGGGAGCTGTTTTTT	CSARDPGLHGELFF
TRBV7-2	.	few	TRBJ2-5	TGTGCCAGCAGCTTATGGTGGGGAGAGACCCAGTACTTC	CASSLWWGETQYF
TRBV6-5	.	few	TRBJ1-1	TGTGCCAGCAGTCCCCGAATGGGGGAAGCTTTCTTT	CASSPRMGEAFF
TRBV7-2	.	many	TRBJ2-5	TGTGCCAGCAGCTTTAGCGATAGCGGCCCCCAAGAGACCCAGTACTTC	CASSFSDSGPQETQYF
TRBV12-3/TRBV12-4	.	few	TRBJ2-5	TGTGCCAGCAGTTCCTTAGCGGAGAAACAAGAGACCCAGTACTTC	CASSSLAEKQETQYF
TRBV7-2	TRBD2	.	TRBJ2-5	TGTGCCAGCACGAAGGCTAGCGGAGCCCAAGAGACCCAGTACTTC	CASTKASGAQETQYF
TRBV7-9	.	many	TRBJ2-2	TGTGCCAGCAGCTTAGAACTAGTTACCGGGGAGCTGTTTTTT	CASSLELVTGELFF
TRBV7-2	.	few	TRBJ2-7	TGTGCCAGCAGCTTAGCTCTCCAGAGCTCCTACGAGCAGTACTTC	CASSLALQSSYEQYF
TRBV10-1	.	.	TRBJ2-2	TGCGCCAGCAGTGAGTGGGGGCTCGGGACCGGGGAGCTGTTTTTT	CASSEWGLGTGELFF
TRBV15	.	.	TRBJ1-4	TGTGCCACCGGCCTTGGGACTAATGAAAAACTGTTTTTT	CATGLGTNEKLFF
TRBV7-9	TRBD2	.	TRBJ2-2	TGTGCCAGCAGCTTAACTAGCGTGGACACCGGGGAGCTGTTTTTT	CASSLTSVDTGELFF
TRBV2	.	.	TRBJ1-2	TGTGCCAGCTGGCGGACGGAGGGCTACACCTTC	CASWRTEGYTF
TRBV19	.	few	TRBJ1-1	TGTGCCAGTAGTAGGAGAGGGGATGAAGCTTTCTTT	CASSRRGDEAFF
TRBV12-3/TRBV12-4	.	.	TRBJ1-4	TGTGCCAGCAGTTTCTGGGGGGTGGGGGAAAAACTGTTTTTT	CASSFWGVGEKLFF
TRBV12-3/TRBV12-4	.	.	TRBJ2-7	TGTGCCAGCAGTTTAAGAAAAGGGGGTAGAATAAGGTACGAGCAGTACTTC	CASSLRKGGRIRYEQYF
TRBV7-2	TRBD1	few	TRBJ2-7	TGTGCCAGCAGCTCCAGGGGGCTCGGGTACGAGCAGTACTTC	CASSSRGLGYEQYF
TRBV4-2	.	few	TRBJ2-5	TGTGCCAGCAGCCAACTACAGGGAAGGGGTGTTTATCAGACCCAGTACTTC	CASSQLQGRGVYQTQYF
TRBV6-2/TRBV6-3	TRBD1	.	TRBJ1-2	TGTGCCAGCAGGGACAGGACCAACTATGGCTACACCTTC	CASRDRTNYGYTF
TRBV7-2	.	.	TRBJ2-7	TGTGCCAGCAGCTTAACGCCAGGCGAGCAGTACTTC	CASSLTPGEQYF
TRBV11-2	TRBD2	.	TRBJ2-5	TGTGCCAGCAGGTGGGCGGGAGGAGAGACCCAGTACTTC	CASRWAGGETQYF
TRBV20-1	.	.	TRBJ2-7	TGCAGCCTTTTAGGGGGGTACGAGCAGTACTTC	CSLLGGYEQYF
TRBV7-2	.	few	TRBJ2-1	TGTGCCAGCAGCTTAATCCCGGGTGGGTACAATGAGCAGTTCTTC	CASSLIPGGYNEQFF
TRBV6-2/TRBV6-3	.	few	TRBJ2-4	TGTGCCAGCAGTTACGGTCGTCGAATTCAGTACTTC	CASSYGRRIQYF
TRBV20-1	.	.	TRBJ2-1	TGCAGTGCTCCCCGTACTCCTTTTGGGAATGAGCAGTTCTTC	CSAPRTPFGNEQFF
TRBV5-1	TRBD1	few	TRBJ1-2	TGCGCCAGCAGCTTGGAGGGACAGGGGGATGGCTACACCTTC	CASSLEGQGDGYTF
TRBV5-6	.	.	TRBJ1-6	TGTGCCAGCAACCGGAGGGCAGACCTTAGCTCCTATAATTCACCCCTCCACTTT	CASNRRADLSSYNSPLHF
TRBV25-1	.	.	TRBJ1-2	TGTGCCAGCAGTGATCCGAGAGGGATTGGCTATGGCTACACCTTC	CASSDPRGIGYGYTF
TRBV12-3/TRBV12-4	.	few	TRBJ2-3	TGTGCCAGCAGTCCCCTTAGGGGGAGCACAGATACGCAGTATTTT	CASSPLRGSTDTQYF
TRBV27	.	.	TRBJ1-6	TGTGCCAGCAGTTTAGAGGCCCATAATTCACCCCTCCACTTT	CASSLEAHNSPLHF
TRBV7-6	TRBD1	.	TRBJ1-6	TGTGCCAGCAGCTCGAGGCCGGGACAGGGGCATTCACCCCTCCACTTT	CASSSRPGQGHSPLHF
TRBV12-3/TRBV12-4	.	many	TRBJ1-1	TGTGCCAGCAGTTTAAGGACTGGGTTGTATGAAGCTTTCTTT	CASSLRTGLYEAFF
TRBV20-1	.	few	TRBJ1-4	TGCAGTGCGCGCGAGGGACAAGCAACTAATGAAAAACTGTTTTTT	CSAREGQATNEKLFF
TRBV15	.	few	TRBJ1-2	TGTGCCACCAGCAGAGATGGGGCCTGGGGGGGCTACACCTTC	CATSRDGAWGGYTF
TRBV7-2	.	.	TRBJ1-2	TGTGCCAGCAGCTTAAGGCTCACCTCTGGCTACACCTTC	CASSLRLTSGYTF
TRBV6-2/TRBV6-3	.	.	TRBJ2-7	TGTGCCAGCAGTCAACCCCGACGGGACTTCACCTACGAGCAGTACTTC	CASSQPRRDFTYEQYF
TRBV12-3/TRBV12-4	TRBD2	few	TRBJ2-7	TGTGCCAGCAGTCCCCGACTAGCGCGCGACGAGCAGTACTTC	CASSPRLARDEQYF
TRBV12-3/TRBV12-4	TRBD1	many	TRBJ2-2	TGTGCCAGCACCGAGACAGGGGTGAGGGAGCTGTTTTTT	CASTETGVRELFF
TRBV10-3	.	.	TRBJ1-2	TGTGCCATCAGTGAGACAGTTTATGGCTACACCTTC	CAISETVYGYTF
TRBV7-2	.	many	TRBJ2-1	TGTGCCAGCAGCCTCATCTCTCCATACTCCTACAATGAGCAGTTCTTC	CASSLISPYSYNEQFF
TRBV7-6	.	few	TRBJ2-1	TGTGCCAGCAGCCGCAACGGGGACCCGACGAATGAGCAGTTCTTC	CASSRNGDPTNEQFF
TRBV20-1	.	.	TRBJ2-5	TGCAGTGCTCCGGGGCTATCTAAGCAAGAGACCCAGTACTTC	CSAPGLSKQETQYF
TRBV20-1	.	once	TRBJ1-1	TGCAGTGCTAGAGATCTGGGGGGGCCCACTGAAGCTTTCTTT	CSARDLGGPTEAFF
TRBV29-1	.	.	TRBJ2-1	TGCAGCGTTGCTACTCTTGCAGCTGAGCAGTTCTTC	CSVATLAAEQFF
TRBV7-2	TRBD2	few	TRBJ2-5	TGTGCCAGCAGCTTATGGGCGGGAGTAGGGGAGACCCAGTACTTC	CASSLWAGVGETQYF
TRBV12-3/TRBV12-4	.	once	TRBJ2-3	TGTGCCAGCGGGACCCCCTCGGATACGCAGTATTTT	CASGTPSDTQYF
TRBV5-5	.	.	TRBJ1-6	TGTGCCAGCAGCTTGGCCGGAGGGGTTGGTTCACCCCTCCACTTT	CASSLAGGVGSPLHF
TRBV27	.	.	TRBJ2-3	TGTGCCAGCAGTCTCAACCCTTCAGGGAAGGATACGCAGTATTTT	CASSLNPSGKDTQYF
TRBV7-2	.	many	TRBJ1-5	TGTGCCAGCAGCTATGTCGTGGACGAGCCCCAGCATTTT	CASSYVVDEPQHF
TRBV7-2	.	.	TRBJ2-1	TGTGCCAGCAGCTCCGCCCGGAATCGTGAGCAGTTCTTC	CASSSARNREQFF
TRBV20-1	TRBD1	.	TRBJ1-5	TGCAGTGCTAGATTGGACAGGGGCGGTCAGCCCCAGCATTTT	CSARLDRGGQPQHF